This is a list of T cell receptor beta chains from one sample in a study of response to subunit inactivated influenza vaccine. TCRdb re-called the RT-PCR reads with MiXCR, one entry per CDR3 protein. Among fewer than 650,000 distinct CDR3 sequences listed, 13% were seen once. The sequences come from PBMCs from blood, collected about 40 days after vaccination. Receptors originate from a man aged 50-60 years who received an inactivated influenza vaccine. Each CDR3 is given with its conserved first and last residue. Fields, in order: V gene, J gene, D gene, clone size, CDR3 protein, CDR3 DNA. D genes are given only for firm matches. Rows give clone size only sometimes, using once, few, many, or a class for an expanded clone.

>TRBV29-1|TRBJ2-7|TRBD2|many
CSVEMVGGGDSYEQYF
TGCAGCGTTGAAATGGTCGGGGGGGGGGACTCCTACGAGCAGTACTTC
>TRBV7-8|TRBJ2-1|NA|few
CASSLEFDYNEQFF
TGTGCCAGCAGCTTAGAATTTGACTACAATGAGCAGTTCTTC
>TRBV6-5|TRBJ2-2|TRBD2|many
CASSYSMSSGGAGELFF
TGTGCCAGCAGTTACTCGATGTCTAGCGGGGGGGCCGGGGAGCTGTTTTTT
>TRBV20-1|TRBJ2-3|NA|NA
CSAREIDIDTQYF
TGCAGTGCTAGAGAAATAGATATAGATACGCAGTATTTT
>TRBV3-1|TRBJ2-7|TRBD2|few
CASSQGPRTSGRHYEQYF
TGTGCCAGCAGCCAAGGCCCTCGGACTAGCGGGAGACACTACGAGCAGTACTTC
>TRBV7-1|TRBJ2-7|TRBD1|NA
CASSSGDRAEQYF
TGTGCCAGCAGCTCGGGGGACAGGGCCGAGCAGTACTTC
>TRBV11-2|TRBJ2-2|NA|NA
CASSFRGMGQGGTGELFF
TGTGCCAGCAGCTTTCGTGGGATGGGGCAGGGTGGCACCGGGGAGCTGTTTTTT
>TRBV4-2|TRBJ2-5|NA|few
CASSQVEETQYF
TGTGCCAGCAGCCAGGTAGAAGAGACCCAGTACTTC
>TRBV5-1|TRBJ2-3|NA|many
CASSLQLGTDTQYF
TGCGCCAGCAGCTTGCAACTAGGTACAGATACGCAGTATTTT
>TRBV7-3|TRBJ2-7|TRBD2|NA
CASSLSASGYEQYF
TGTGCCAGCAGCCTCTCAGCTAGCGGGTACGAGCAGTACTTC
>TRBV28|TRBJ2-6|TRBD1|NA
CASSPRQGAGANVLTF
TGTGCCAGCAGTCCTCGACAGGGGGCTGGGGCCAACGTCCTGACTTTC
>TRBV7-9|TRBJ1-2|TRBD1|NA
CASSLDRDSYGYTF
TGTGCCAGCAGCCTTGACAGGGATAGCTATGGCTACACCTTC
>TRBV7-2|TRBJ2-3|TRBD2|NA
CASSRTSGSGTDTQYF
TGTGCCAGCAGCCGGACTAGCGGGAGTGGGACAGATACGCAGTATTTT
>TRBV7-6|TRBJ2-1|TRBD2|few
CASSSGTSGAYNEQFF
TGTGCCAGCAGCTCCGGGACTAGCGGGGCATACAATGAGCAGTTCTTC
>TRBV6-6|TRBJ2-7|NA|many
CASSYSLAEQYF
TGTGCCAGCAGTTACTCCTTGGCAGAGCAGTACTTC
>TRBV6-2/TRBV6-3|TRBJ2-1|TRBD2|NA
CASSWTSGHYNEQFF
TGTGCCAGCAGCTGGACTAGCGGCCACTACAATGAGCAGTTCTTC